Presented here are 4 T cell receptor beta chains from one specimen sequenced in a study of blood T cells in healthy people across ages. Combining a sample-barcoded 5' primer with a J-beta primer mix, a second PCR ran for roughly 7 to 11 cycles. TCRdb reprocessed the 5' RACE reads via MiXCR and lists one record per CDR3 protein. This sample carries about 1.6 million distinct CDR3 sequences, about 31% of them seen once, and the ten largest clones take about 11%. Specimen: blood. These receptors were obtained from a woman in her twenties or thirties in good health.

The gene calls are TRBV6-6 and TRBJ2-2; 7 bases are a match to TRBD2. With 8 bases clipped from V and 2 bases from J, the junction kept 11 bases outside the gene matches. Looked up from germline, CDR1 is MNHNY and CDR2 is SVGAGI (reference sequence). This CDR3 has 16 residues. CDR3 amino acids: CASGRGVGRNTGELFF. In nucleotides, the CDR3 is TGTGCCAGCGGACGGGGGGTTGGCAGAAACACCGGGGAGCTGTTTTTT.

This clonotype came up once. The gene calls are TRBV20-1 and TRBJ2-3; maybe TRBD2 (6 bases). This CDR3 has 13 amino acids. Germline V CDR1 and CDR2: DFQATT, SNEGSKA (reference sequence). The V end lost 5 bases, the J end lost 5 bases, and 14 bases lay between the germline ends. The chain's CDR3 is CSAFPGGRDTQYF. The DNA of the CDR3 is TGCAGTGCTTTTCCAGGAGGGCGAGATACGCAGTATTTT.

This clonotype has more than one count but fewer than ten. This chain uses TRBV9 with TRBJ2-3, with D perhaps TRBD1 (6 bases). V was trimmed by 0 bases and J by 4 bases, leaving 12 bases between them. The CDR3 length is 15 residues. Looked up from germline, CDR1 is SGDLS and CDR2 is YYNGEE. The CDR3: CASSVVGQGSDTQYF. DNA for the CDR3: TGTGCCAGCAGCGTAGTAGGGCAGGGGTCAGATACGCAGTATTTT.

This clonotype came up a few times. CDR3: CASSKEKRGSSYEQYF. In DNA form, the CDR3 reads TGTGCCAGCAGCAAAGAGAAAAGGGGATCTTCCTACGAGCAGTACTTC. The rearrangement uses TRBV21-1 and TRBJ2-7; the table names TRBD1, a call not compared with the DNA. TRBV21-1 is a listed pseudogene. The CDR3 consists of 16 residues.